This T cell receptor beta chain stems from a study of blood T cell repertoires in COVID-19. Study overall: Collection of acute and convalescent COVID-19 samples took place in the United States, Italy and Spain. PBMCs, B-cell-depleted T cells, or T cells provided the cDNA or gDNA that made up the material.

CDR1 is SGHNT, CDR2 YYREEE, per germline (reference sequence). The CDR3 contains 14 residues. V lost 0 bases to trimming and J lost 3 bases, with 9 bases between them. Study processing details: Amplified reference gene primers provided the basis for estimating nucleated cell counts. Repertoires were generated with immunoSEQ multiplex PCR, while TCRdb's copy carries only in-frame clones and drops some. Clone size and V and J calls were adopted from that table, with D and trimming inferred from the DNA. The sample yields 98,000 or so clones, about two thirds seen once. This sequence joins TRBV5-4 and TRBJ2-5, with D possibly matching TRBD2 (5 bases). Input material: peripheral blood. This clonotype was obtained from a middle-aged woman with acute or convalescent COVID-19. CDR3 in DNA: TGTGCCAGCAGCTTGGTAGGGAGCGAAGAGACCCAGTACTTC. The encoded protein is CASSLVGSEETQYF. Filled out from reference TRBV5-4 and TRBJ2-5, the complete variable domain reads ETGVTQSPTHLIKTRGQQVTLRCSSQSGHNTVSWYQQALGQGPQFIFQYYREEENGRGNFPPRFSGLQFPNYSSELNVNALELDDSALYLCASSLVGSEETQYFGPGTRLLVL.